Below are 14 T cell receptor beta chains sequenced from a single sample in a study of CD8 T cells in Susac syndrome. Reverse transcription of about 0.5 to 1 ug RNA was carried out with random hexamers. TCRdb called the immunoSEQ multiplex PCR reads again in MiXCR, with one record for every CDR3 protein. The sample has about 21,000 distinct CDR3 sequences; more than 85% are singletons. The sample consisted of CD8+ T cells from PBMCs. The receptors stem from a human donor in good health.

The chain links TRBV3-1 to TRBJ2-7; the match to TRBD2 covers 8 bases. The ends lost 4 bases at V and 2 bases at J; junction bases unmatched: 7. Germline V gene sequence: CDR1 LGHDT, CDR2 YNNKEL (reference sequence). This CDR3 contains 15 residues. The CDR3 loop is CASSRGSGGPYEQYF. The DNA of the CDR3 is TGTGCCAGCAGCCGGGGATCGGGGGGGCCCTACGAGCAGTACTTC.

This clonotype turned up a few times. V and J are TRBV3-1 and TRBJ1-2; D might be TRBD1 (6 bases). The CDR3 length is 13 residues. V was cut by 4 bases and J by 8 bases, with 14 bases left in between. The germline V gene has CDR1 LGHDT and CDR2 YNNKEL (reference sequence). The CDR3 DNA reads as TGTGCCAGCAGCCCCCGGGGGGGGGCAGGCTACACCTTC. It translates to CASSPRGGAGYTF.

J is TRBJ2-1 and V is TRBV4-3, with 8 bases lining up with TRBD2. In germline, CDR1 is LGHNA, CDR2 YSLEER. V was clipped by 0 bases and J by 2 bases; unmatched bases: 15. The CDR3 runs 20 residues. Written as DNA, the CDR3 is TGCGCCAGCAGCCAAGAAACCCACCGGCTAGCGGGTGAACCCTACAATGAGCAGTTCTTC. Protein: CASSQETHRLAGEPYNEQFF.

This chain links TRBV27 with TRBJ2-7, with a tentative D call TRBD1 (6 bases). From germline, CDR1 is MNHEY and CDR2 SMNVEV (reference sequence). This CDR3 comprises 15 residues. V was cut by 2 bases and J by 0 bases, with 11 bases left in between. This CDR3 reads CASSLRGTGSYEQYF. The CDR3, as DNA: TGTGCCAGCAGTTTAAGGGGGACGGGCTCCTACGAGCAGTACTTC.

This sequence joins TRBV4-3 and TRBJ1-1, with a weak D call TRBD1 (6 bases). V was clipped by 2 bases and J by 1 base, with 14 bases between them. The CDR3 is made up of 16 amino acids. The germline gives CDR1 LGHNA, CDR2 YSLEER. The CDR3 here is CASSQLDSSANTEAFF. The CDR3 region has the DNA TGCGCCAGCAGCCAACTGGACAGTTCGGCGAACACTGAAGCTTTCTTT.

The chain employs TRBV6-2 or TRBV6-3 and TRBJ1-4; D is undetermined. Germline V lookup: CDR1 MNHEY, CDR2 SVGEGT. The CDR3 length is 15 residues. With 5 bases removed from V and 0 bases from J, the gap between germline ends came to 10 bases. The CDR3 reads CASSKDRATNEKLFF. CDR3 bases: TGTGCCAGCAGTAAGGATCGTGCAACTAATGAAAAACTGTTTTTT.

The V call is TRBV7-9, the J call TRBJ2-2, with D tentatively TRBD1 (6 bases). The CDR3 has 15 amino acids. V was clipped by 3 bases and J by 4 bases, with 12 bases between them. CDR1 is SEHNR and CDR2 is FQNEAQ in the germline V gene (reference sequence). CDR3 sequence (DNA): TGTGCCAGCAGCTTTAACAGGGAAACCACCGGGGAGCTGTTTTTT. Its translation is CASSFNRETTGELFF.

The chain is built from TRBV10-3 and TRBJ2-7; perhaps TRBD2 as D (6 bases). V was shortened by 8 bases and J by 4 bases, with 21 bases between the two germline ends. This CDR3 spans 15 amino acids. The germline gives CDR1 ENHRY, CDR2 SYGVKD. CDR3 DNA: TGTGCCATCGGAAAGGATAACAGCGGGCTTTACGAGCAGTACTTC. This codes for CAIGKDNSGLYEQYF.

The genes are TRBV7-6 and TRBJ2-7; D is uncertain. V was shortened by 4 bases and J by 2 bases, with 15 bases between the two germline ends. The germline gives CDR1 SGHVS, CDR2 FNYEAQ. The CDR3 extends over 15 amino acids. DNA for the CDR3: TGTGCCAGCAGCTCCGGGCCCCCACCGGCCTACGAGCAGTACTTC. Its protein is CASSSGPPPAYEQYF.

The V call is TRBV9, the J call TRBJ2-1, with 9 bases aligning to TRBD2. V dropped 4 bases and J dropped 2; count of bases not matched to a gene: 7. Germline V gene sequence: CDR1 SGDLS, CDR2 YYNGEE. CDR3 length equals 16 residues. This CDR3 is CASSPLRGGAYNEQFF. CDR3 nucleotide sequence: TGTGCCAGCAGCCCTCTGCGCGGGGGGGCCTACAATGAGCAGTTCTTC. Complete variable domain (other parts from reference TRBV9 and TRBJ2-1): DSGVTQTPKHLITATGQRVTLRCSPRSGDLSVYWYQQSLDQGLQFLIQYYNGEERAKGNILERFSAQQFPDLHSELNLSSLELGDSALYFCASSPLRGGAYNEQFFGPGTRLTVL.

The gene calls are TRBV5-1 and TRBJ1-1, with a weak D call TRBD1 (6 bases). In germline, CDR1 is SGHRS, CDR2 YFSETQ. The V gene lost 4 bases and the J gene lost 4 bases, with 20 bases spanning the gap. This CDR3 has 16 residues. The DNA of the CDR3 is TGCGCCAGCAGCCCGGAGGGGGTAGGAGGGACCACTGAAGCTTTCTTT. Translated, it gives CASSPEGVGGTTEAFF.

The rearrangement uses TRBV6-6 and TRBJ2-2; TRBD2 aligns across 8 bases. The CDR3 consists of 15 residues. J gave up 7 bases and V 7 bases, and 11 bases lay outside the gene matches. The germline V gene has CDR1 MNHNY and CDR2 SVGAGI (reference sequence). The CDR3 loop is CASTLTGGTGGELFF. CDR3 bases: TGTGCCAGCACACTCACGGGGGGGACCGGCGGGGAGCTGTTTTTT.

This chain links TRBV12-3 or TRBV12-4 with TRBJ1-2; D call uncertain. The V and J ends lost 6 bases and 8 bases respectively, with 13 bases between them. The CDR3 covers 12 residues. In DNA, the CDR3 is TGTGCCAGCAGCCTCGGGGTTAACGGCTACACCTTC. Amino acids: CASSLGVNGYTF.

This chain uses TRBV15 with TRBJ1-1, with a weak D call TRBD1 (6 bases). V lost 2 bases and J lost 9, with 25 bases in between. Looked up from germline, CDR1 is LNHNV and CDR2 is YYDKDF (reference sequence). The CDR3 contains 17 residues. Here the CDR3 reads CATSRSSGGQSSDKAFF. In DNA form, the CDR3 reads TGTGCCACCAGCAGATCTTCCGGGGGCCAATCCTCCGACAAAGCTTTCTTT.